The sequence of this T cell receptor beta chain was determined in a study of cytomegalovirus exposure and HLA in healthy donors. Study observations and caveats: Researchers reported that a few CMV-associated chains were confirmed in vitro as CMV antigen-specific.

As concerns this clone: Its target is unknown.

V shed 6 bases and J 6 bases; nucleotides not matched to a gene: 7. There are 14 residues in the CDR3. Germline-derived CDR1 and CDR2 are SGHNT and YENEEA. 13 Jbeta primers and 60 Vbeta primers were used for the PCR. Assay used: immunoSEQ multiplex PCR; TCRdb lists only in-frame clones, some missing. The table records about 240,000 clones, roughly 82% of them present only once. This clonotype was obtained from a woman in her forties in good health and CMV-seropositive. The chain has TRBV11-3 and TRBJ2-2, with 7 bases lining up with TRBD1. The sequenced sample was PBMCs. The CDR3 DNA reads TGTGCCAGCAGACGACAGGGTGAAGCCGGGGAGCTGTTTTTT. Translated: CASRRQGEAGELFF.